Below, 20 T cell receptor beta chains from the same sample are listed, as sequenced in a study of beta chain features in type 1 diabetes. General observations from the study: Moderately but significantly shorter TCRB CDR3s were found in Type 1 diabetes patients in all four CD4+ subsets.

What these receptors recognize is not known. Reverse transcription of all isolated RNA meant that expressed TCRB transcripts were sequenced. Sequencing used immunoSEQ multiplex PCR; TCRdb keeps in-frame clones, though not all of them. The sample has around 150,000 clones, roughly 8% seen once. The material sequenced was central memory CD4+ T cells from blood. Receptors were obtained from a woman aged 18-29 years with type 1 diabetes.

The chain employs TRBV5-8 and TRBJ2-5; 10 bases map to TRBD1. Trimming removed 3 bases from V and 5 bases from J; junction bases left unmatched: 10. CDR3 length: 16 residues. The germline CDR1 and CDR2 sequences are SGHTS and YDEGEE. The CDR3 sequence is CASSSSGTGVRETQYF. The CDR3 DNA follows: TGTGCCAGCAGCTCTTCCGGGACAGGGGTTCGGGAGACCCAGTACTTC.

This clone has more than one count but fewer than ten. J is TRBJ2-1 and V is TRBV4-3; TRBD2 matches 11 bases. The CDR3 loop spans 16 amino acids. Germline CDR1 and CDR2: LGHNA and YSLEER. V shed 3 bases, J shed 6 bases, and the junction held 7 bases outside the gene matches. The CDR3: CASSQTGTSGRNEQFF. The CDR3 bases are TGCGCCAGCAGCCAGACCGGGACTAGCGGTCGCAATGAGCAGTTCTTC.

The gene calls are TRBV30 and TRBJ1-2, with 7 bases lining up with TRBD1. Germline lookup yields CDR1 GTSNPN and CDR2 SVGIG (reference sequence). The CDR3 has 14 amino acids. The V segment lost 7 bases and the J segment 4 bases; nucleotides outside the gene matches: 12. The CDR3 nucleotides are TGTGCCTCCCCCGGGGCTAACAGGGGCTATGGCTACACCTTC. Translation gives CASPGANRGYGYTF.

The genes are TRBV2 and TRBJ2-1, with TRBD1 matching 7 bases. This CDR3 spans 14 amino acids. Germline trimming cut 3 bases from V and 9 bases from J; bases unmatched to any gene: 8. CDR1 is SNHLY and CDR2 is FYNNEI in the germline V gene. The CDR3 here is CASSDGTAHGEQFF. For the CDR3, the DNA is TGTGCCAGCAGTGACGGGACAGCCCACGGTGAGCAGTTCTTC.

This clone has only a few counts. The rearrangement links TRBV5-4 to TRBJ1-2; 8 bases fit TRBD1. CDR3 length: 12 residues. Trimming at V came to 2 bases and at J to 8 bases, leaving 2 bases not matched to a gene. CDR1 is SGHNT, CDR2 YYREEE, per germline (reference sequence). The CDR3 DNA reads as TGTGCCAGCAGCTTCTCAGGGGGCGGCTACACCTTC. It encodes CASSFSGGGYTF. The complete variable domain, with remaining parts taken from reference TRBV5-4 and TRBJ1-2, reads ETGVTQSPTHLIKTRGQQVTLRCSSQSGHNTVSWYQQALGQGPQFIFQYYREEENGRGNFPPRFSGLQFPNYSSELNVNALELDDSALYLCASSFSGGGYTFGSGTRLTVV.

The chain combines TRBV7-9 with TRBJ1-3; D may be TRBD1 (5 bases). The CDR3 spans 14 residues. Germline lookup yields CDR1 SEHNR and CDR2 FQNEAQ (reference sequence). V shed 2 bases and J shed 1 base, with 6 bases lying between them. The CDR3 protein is CASSLRGSGNTIYF. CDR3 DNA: TGTGCCAGCAGCTTAAGGGGTTCTGGAAACACCATATATTTT.

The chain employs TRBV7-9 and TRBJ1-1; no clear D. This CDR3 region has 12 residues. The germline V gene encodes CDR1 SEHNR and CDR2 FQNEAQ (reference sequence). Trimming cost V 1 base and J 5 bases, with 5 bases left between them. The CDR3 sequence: CASSLDLTEAFF. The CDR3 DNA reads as TGTGCCAGCAGCTTAGATTTAACTGAAGCTTTCTTT. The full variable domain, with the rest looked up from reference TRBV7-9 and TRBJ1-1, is DTGVSQNPRHKITKRGQNVTFRCDPISEHNRLYWYRQTLGQGPEFLTYFQNEAQLEKSRLLSDRFSAERPKGSFSTLEIQRTEQGDSAMYLCASSLDLTEAFFGQGTRLTVV.

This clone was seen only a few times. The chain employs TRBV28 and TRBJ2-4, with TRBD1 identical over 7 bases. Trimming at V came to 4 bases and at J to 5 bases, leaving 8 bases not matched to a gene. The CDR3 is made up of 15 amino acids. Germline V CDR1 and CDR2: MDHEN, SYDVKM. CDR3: CASSSPGTVENIQYF. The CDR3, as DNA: TGTGCCAGCAGTTCCCCCGGGACAGTCGAAAACATTCAGTACTTC.

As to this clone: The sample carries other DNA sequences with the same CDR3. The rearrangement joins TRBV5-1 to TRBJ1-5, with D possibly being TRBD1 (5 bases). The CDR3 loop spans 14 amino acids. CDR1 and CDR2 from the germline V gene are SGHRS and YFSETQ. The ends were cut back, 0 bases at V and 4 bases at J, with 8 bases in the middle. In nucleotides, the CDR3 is TGCGCCAGCAGCTTGGCAGGGCAGAATCAGCCCCAGCATTTT. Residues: CASSLAGQNQPQHF.

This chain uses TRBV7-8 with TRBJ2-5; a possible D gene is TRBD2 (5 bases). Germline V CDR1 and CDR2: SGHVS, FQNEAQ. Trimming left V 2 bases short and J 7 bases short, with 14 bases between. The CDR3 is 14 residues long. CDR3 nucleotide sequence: TGTGCCAGCAGCTTAAGCCCCGCAGAGGGGACCCAGTACTTC. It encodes CASSLSPAEGTQYF.

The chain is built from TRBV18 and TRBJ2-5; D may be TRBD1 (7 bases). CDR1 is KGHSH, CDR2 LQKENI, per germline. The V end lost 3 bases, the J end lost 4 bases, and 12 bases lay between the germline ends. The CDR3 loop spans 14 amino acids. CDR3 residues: CASSPPQGGETQYF. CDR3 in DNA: TGTGCCAGCTCACCGCCGCAGGGGGGAGAGACCCAGTACTTC.

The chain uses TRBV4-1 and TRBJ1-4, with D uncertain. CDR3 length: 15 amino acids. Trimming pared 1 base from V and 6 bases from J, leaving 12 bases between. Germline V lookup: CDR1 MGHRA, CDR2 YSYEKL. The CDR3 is CASSQVGNVDEKLFF. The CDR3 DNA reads TGCGCCAGCAGCCAAGTCGGGAATGTAGATGAAAAACTGTTTTTT.

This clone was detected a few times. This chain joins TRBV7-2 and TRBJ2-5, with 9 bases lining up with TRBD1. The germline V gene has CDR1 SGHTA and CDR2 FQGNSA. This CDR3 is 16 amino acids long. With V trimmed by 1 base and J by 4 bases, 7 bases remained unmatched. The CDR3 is CASSLVAGTGLETQYF. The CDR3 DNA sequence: TGTGCCAGCAGCTTAGTCGCCGGGACAGGGTTAGAGACCCAGTACTTC.

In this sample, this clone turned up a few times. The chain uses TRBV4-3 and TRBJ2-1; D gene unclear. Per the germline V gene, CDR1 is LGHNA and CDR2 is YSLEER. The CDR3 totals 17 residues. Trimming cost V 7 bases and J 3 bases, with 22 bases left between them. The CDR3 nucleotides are TGCGCCAGCACGATGAAAACGGGTGGTACGGACTACAATGAGCAGTTCTTC. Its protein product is CASTMKTGGTDYNEQFF.

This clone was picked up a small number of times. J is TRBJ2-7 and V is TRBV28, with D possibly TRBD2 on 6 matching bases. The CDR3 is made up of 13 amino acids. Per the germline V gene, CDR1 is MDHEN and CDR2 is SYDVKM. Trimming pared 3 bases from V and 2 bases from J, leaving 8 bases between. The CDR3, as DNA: TGTGCCAGCAGTTTGGGGACTGCCTACGAGCAGTACTTC. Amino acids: CASSLGTAYEQYF.

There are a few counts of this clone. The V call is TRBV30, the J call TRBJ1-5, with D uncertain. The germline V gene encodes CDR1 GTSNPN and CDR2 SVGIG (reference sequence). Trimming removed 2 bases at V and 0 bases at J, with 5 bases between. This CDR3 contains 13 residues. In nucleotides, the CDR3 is TGTGCCTGGAGTATTCATAGCAATCAGCCCCAGCATTTT. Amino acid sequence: CAWSIHSNQPQHF.

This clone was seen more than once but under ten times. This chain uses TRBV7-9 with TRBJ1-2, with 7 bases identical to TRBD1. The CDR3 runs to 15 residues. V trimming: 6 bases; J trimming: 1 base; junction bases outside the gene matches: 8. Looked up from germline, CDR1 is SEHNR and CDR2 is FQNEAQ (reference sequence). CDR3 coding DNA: TGTGCCAGCAGTTCAGGGGGGACGGATAACTATGGCTACACCTTC. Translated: CASSSGGTDNYGYTF.

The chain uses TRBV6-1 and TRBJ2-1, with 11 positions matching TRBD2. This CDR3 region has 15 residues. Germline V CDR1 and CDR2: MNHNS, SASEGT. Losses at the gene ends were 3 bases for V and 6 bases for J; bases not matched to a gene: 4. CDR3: CASSDIAGGRNEQFF. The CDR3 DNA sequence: TGTGCCAGCAGTGATATAGCGGGAGGGCGCAATGAGCAGTTCTTC.

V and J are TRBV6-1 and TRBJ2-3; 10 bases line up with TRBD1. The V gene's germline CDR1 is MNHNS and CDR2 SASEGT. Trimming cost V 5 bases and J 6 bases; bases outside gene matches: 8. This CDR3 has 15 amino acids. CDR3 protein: CASSSPGQGLDTQYF. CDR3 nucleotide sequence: TGTGCCAGCAGTAGTCCGGGACAGGGGCTGGATACGCAGTATTTT.

CDR3 loop: CASSSGQGGTGELFF. The CDR3 DNA sequence: TGTGCCAGCAGCTCCGGACAGGGAGGGACCGGGGAGCTGTTTTTT. The chain joins TRBV11-3 to TRBJ2-2, with D possibly being TRBD1 (8 bases). V was cut by 4 bases and J by 5 bases, with 14 bases left in between. CDR1 and CDR2 from the germline V gene are SGHNT and YENEEA. The CDR3 runs to 15 residues.